This T cell receptor beta chain was recovered during a study of T cell changes during pregnancy in multiple sclerosis. Sequencing was performed with immunoSEQ multiplex PCR; in TCRdb, only in-frame clones are kept and a portion is missing. There are tens of thousands of clones in the sample; roughly nine tenths occur only once, and around 3.2% lies in the top ten. The CDR3 is 12 amino acids. The germline V gene encodes CDR1 SNHLY and CDR2 FYNNEI. The V gene lost 10 bases and the J gene lost 2 bases, with 12 bases spanning the gap. The sample consisted of peripheral blood, taken before pregnancy. The V call is TRBV2, the J call TRBJ2-7, with D possibly matching TRBD1 (6 bases). The receptor comes from a female donor with multiple sclerosis, enrolled in a pregnancy study. CDR3 loop: CAIETGAYEQYF. CDR3 DNA: TGTGCCATTGAGACAGGAGCCTACGAGCAGTACTTC.